A selection of T cell receptor beta chains follows, all from one sample in a study of beta chain features in type 1 diabetes. The protocol was immunoSEQ multiplex PCR, while the TCRdb copy is restricted to in-frame clones and leaves out a portion. The repertoire holds hundreds of thousands of clones, with about 14% as singletons. Sequencing input: naive CD4+ T cells from blood. These receptors all come from a man aged 18 to 35 with type 1 diabetes. The CDR3 runs from the conserved cysteine through the conserved F or W. D genes are given only for firm matches. Clone sizes are given selectively: once, few, many, or a class where the clone is expanded.

>.|TRBV11-2|TRBJ2-7|.
CASSLTQGRLEQYF
TGTGCCAGCAGCTTGACCCAGGGGCGGCTTGAGCAGTACTTC
>few|TRBV9|TRBJ2-3|TRBD1
CASSRDSPDLDTQYF
TGTGCCAGCAGCCGGGACAGCCCGGACCTGGATACGCAGTATTTT
>few|TRBV28|TRBJ2-5|.
CASSFPGTAGTQYF
TGTGCCAGCAGTTTCCCTGGGACGGCTGGGACCCAGTACTTC
>.|TRBV30|TRBJ2-7|TRBD2
CAWTRGTSGSYEQYF
TGTGCCTGGACCCGAGGGACTAGCGGGAGCTACGAGCAGTACTTC
>.|TRBV30|TRBJ2-3|TRBD2
CAWRGLAGVGDTQYF
TGTGCCTGGAGGGGACTAGCGGGAGTAGGAGATACGCAGTATTTT
>few|TRBV2|TRBJ2-5|.
CASTRELYQETQYF
TGTGCCAGCACAAGAGAGTTGTACCAAGAGACCCAGTACTTC
>.|TRBV15|TRBJ1-2|.
CATSPRRGDGYTF
TGTGCCACCAGCCCCAGAAGAGGGGATGGCTACACCTTC
>.|TRBV4-3|TRBJ1-6|.
CASSQKKTNSPLHF
TGCGCCAGCAGCCAGAAAAAGACCAATTCACCCCTCCACTTT
>.|TRBV7-2|TRBJ2-7|.
CASSLSSYEQYF
TGTGCCAGCAGCTTGTCCTCCTACGAGCAGTACTTC
>.|TRBV7-9|TRBJ2-2|.
CAKPAHSLSRNTGELFF
TGTGCCAAACCCGCCCATTCCTTGTCGCGGAACACCGGGGAGCTGTTTTTT
>few|TRBV7-8|TRBJ1-5|.
CASSLEVGVPQHF
TGTGCCAGCAGCTTAGAAGTGGGAGTGCCCCAGCATTTT
>few|TRBV4-2|TRBJ2-7|.
CASSQDPEAMGYEQYF
TGTGCCAGCAGCCAAGATCCCGAAGCAATGGGCTACGAGCAGTACTTC
>.|TRBV28|TRBJ2-7|TRBD2
CASNSLLAASYEQYF
TGTGCCAGCAATAGCCTCCTAGCGGCCTCCTACGAGCAGTACTTC
>few|TRBV5-1|TRBJ2-3|.
CASSLVSADTQYF
TGCGCCAGCAGCTTGGTCTCGGCAGATACGCAGTATTTT
>.|TRBV25-1|TRBJ1-3|.
CASSEYRGTGNTIYF
TGTGCCAGCAGTGAATACCGAGGGACTGGAAACACCATATATTTT